These 14 T cell receptor beta chains came from one sample sequenced in a study of human T cells and chemical hapten exposure. As for time point: healthy volunteer bleed at 6 weeks. Researchers extracted total RNA from unfractionated whole blood. MiXCR, run by TCRdb on the RACE reads, gives a single entry per CDR3 protein. Of some 78,000 distinct CDR3 sequences in the sample, about 8.6% are singletons; the top ten hold roughly 1.5%. Sequencing input: whole blood. The receptors were gathered from a male donor in good health. Some clones in this sample may be carry-over from other donors' samples.

The chain joins TRBV25-1 to TRBJ2-3, with D unresolved. Trimming removed 3 bases from V and 6 bases from J, with 10 bases in between. Per the germline V gene, CDR1 is MGHDK and CDR2 is SYGVNS. This CDR3 spans 13 amino acids. In DNA form, the CDR3 reads TGTGCCAGCAGTGATCCCCAGCCGGATACGCAGTATTTT. It codes for CASSDPQPDTQYF.

This clonotype was found a few times. The chain employs TRBV7-9 and TRBJ1-1; the D is unclear. Germline V gene data show CDR1 as SEHNR and CDR2 as FQNEAQ (reference sequence). This CDR3 has 14 amino acids. V was cut by 6 bases and J by 10 bases, with 21 bases left in between. CDR3 region: CASSFDMGRVGAFF. CDR3 DNA sequence: TGTGCCAGCAGTTTCGACATGGGGAGGGTCGGAGCTTTCTTT.

This clonotype was seen a handful of times. This chain uses TRBV29-1 with TRBJ2-3; either TRBD1 or TRBD2 may supply D (5 bases each). Germline V CDR1 and CDR2: SQVTM, ANQGSEA. This CDR3 spans 12 amino acids. Trimming cost V 4 bases and J 0 bases, with 5 bases left between them. The CDR3 region is CSVGDSTDTQYF. CDR3 coding DNA: TGCAGCGTTGGGGACAGCACAGATACGCAGTATTTT.

This clonotype was seen a few times. This rearrangement joins TRBV28 to TRBJ1-4; D gene uncertain. The CDR3 contains 14 residues. The V end was cut by 3 bases, the J end by 7 bases, with 12 bases between. Germline-derived CDR1 and CDR2 are MDHEN and SYDVKM. As DNA, the CDR3 is TGTGCCAGCAGTTTGACGTCGGATGGTGAAAAACTGTTTTTT. Translation: CASSLTSDGEKLFF.

This clonotype was seen more than once but under ten times. The chain recombines TRBV12-3 or TRBV12-4 with TRBJ1-2; 7 bases are a match to TRBD1. There are 14 residues in the CDR3. Trimming removed 6 bases from V and 4 bases from J; junction bases left unmatched: 8. In DNA, the CDR3 is TGTGCCAGCAGCCCCGACAGGGTGAGCTATGGCTACACCTTC. Encoded protein: CASSPDRVSYGYTF.

In its sample, this clonotype was seen many times. The chain has TRBV12-3 or TRBV12-4 and TRBJ2-2; either TRBD1 or TRBD2 may supply D (6 bases each). V was cut by 4 bases and J by 14 bases, with 17 bases left in between. The length of the CDR3 is 13 residues. The CDR3 region has the DNA TGTGCCAGCAGTTATGGGGGGCCGTCCATCCTGTTTTTT. The encoded protein is CASSYGGPSILFF.

The sample holds a few counts of this clonotype. The chain uses TRBV5-1 and TRBJ2-7; D unclear. Looked up from germline, CDR1 is SGHRS and CDR2 is YFSETQ. V was shortened by 4 bases and J by 2 bases, with 13 bases between the two germline ends. The CDR3 length is 14 residues. Here the CDR3 DNA reads TGCGCCAGCAGCAAGGATCAATTAGCCTACGAGCAGTACTTC. Amino acid sequence: CASSKDQLAYEQYF.

This clonotype was detected only a few times. V usage is TRBV7-8 and J usage is TRBJ1-4, with D hard to call. The CDR3 sequence is 14 residues long. Trimming took off 5 bases at V and 7 bases at J, with 14 bases between the two ends. CDR1 and CDR2 (germline): SGHVS, FQNEAQ. The CDR3 protein is CASSTGTGLEKLFF. The CDR3 region has the DNA TGTGCCAGCAGCACGGGTACCGGGCTTGAAAAACTGTTTTTT.

This clonotype has more than one count but fewer than ten. V is TRBV14 and J is TRBJ2-7; a weak D match, TRBD2 (6 bases). The CDR3 runs 16 residues. The V gene lost 1 base and the J gene lost 0 bases, with 13 bases spanning the gap. The V gene's germline CDR1 is SGHDN and CDR2 FVKESK. CDR3 sequence: CASSQGRGFNSYEQYF. CDR3 bases: TGTGCCAGCAGCCAAGGGCGGGGCTTTAACTCCTACGAGCAGTACTTC. Supplemented by reference TRBV14 and TRBJ2-7, the full variable domain reads EAGVTQFPSHSVIEKGQTVTLRCDPISGHDNLYWYRRVMGKEIKFLLHFVKESKQDESGMPNNRFLAERTGGTYSTLKVQPAELEDSGVYFCASSQGRGFNSYEQYFGPGTRLTVT.

This clonotype was detected a few times. The V gene is TRBV2, the J gene TRBJ2-7; 9 nucleotides agree with TRBD1. CDR3 size: 15 residues. Per the germline V gene, CDR1 is SNHLY and CDR2 is FYNNEI. J gave up 5 bases and V 1 base, and 6 bases lay outside the gene matches. The CDR3 reads CASSEEGTGIHEQYF. The CDR3 DNA follows: TGTGCCAGCAGTGAAGAAGGGACAGGGATCCACGAGCAGTACTTC.

The table lists this clonotype with many counts. The rearrangement joins TRBV5-1 to TRBJ1-5; 7 bases agree with TRBD1. This CDR3 contains 15 residues. Per the germline V gene, CDR1 is SGHRS and CDR2 is YFSETQ. Trimming took 1 base from V and 7 from J; bases not matched to a gene: 8. Written as DNA, the CDR3 is TGCGCCAGCAGCTTGTCCGGGCAGGGGGACCAGCCCCAGCATTTT. It specifies CASSLSGQGDQPQHF.

This clonotype was seen many times. The chain joins TRBV20-1 to TRBJ2-7; weak D call: TRBD2 (6 bases). Germline V gives CDR1 DFQATT, CDR2 SNEGSKA (reference sequence). This CDR3 comprises 14 residues. The ends were cut back, 3 bases at V and 7 bases at J, with 19 bases in the middle. Here the CDR3 reads CSASRGTDGGEQYF. In DNA, the CDR3 is TGCAGTGCTAGTCGCGGGACGGACGGAGGGGAGCAGTACTTC.

The table lists this clonotype with many counts. The gene calls are TRBV6-5 and TRBJ1-1, with 7 bases aligning to TRBD1. This CDR3 region has 15 residues. V was pared by 0 bases and J by 4 bases, with 5 bases of the junction left unmatched. CDR1 is MNHEY, CDR2 SVGAGI, per germline. The CDR3 DNA is TGTGCCAGCAGTTACTCTGCAGGGGGGGCCACTGAAGCTTTCTTT. This translates into CASSYSAGGATEAFF.

The DNA for the CDR3 is TGTGCCAGCAGCTTCGGGACAGGGCCATTACCTAGGCACGAGCAGTACTTC. It is translated as CASSFGTGPLPRHEQYF. The chain combines TRBV5-5 with TRBJ2-7; 9 nucleotides match TRBD1. The germline V gene encodes CDR1 SGHKS and CDR2 YYEKEE (reference sequence). V lost 2 bases, J lost 5 bases, and 14 bases stayed unmatched. This CDR3 comprises 17 residues. Complete variable domain (other parts from reference TRBV5-5 and TRBJ2-7): DAGVTQSPTHLIKTRGQQVTLRCSPISGHKSVSWYQQVLGQGPQFIFQYYEKEERGRGNFPDRFSARQFPNYSSELNVNALLLGDSALYLCASSFGTGPLPRHEQYFGPGTRLTVT.